This T cell receptor (beta chain) was found in a study of blood T cell repertoires in COVID-19. About the research overall: T cells, B-cell-depleted T cells, or PBMCs provided the cDNA or gDNA that served as material.

The cohort comprised adults aged roughly 18 to 100 years residing in 20 to 30 US areas. In assigning cohorts, the study relied on participant-reported clinical history. Symptom resolution, clearance, or two negative PCRs marked donors in Cohort 3 as recovered. Method: immunoSEQ multiplex PCR; TCRdb's copy keeps in-frame clones and lacks some. Of some 180,000 clones in the sample, around 85% were seen once. V lost 3 bases and J lost 3, with 12 bases in between. Germline CDR1 reads SGHNT; CDR2 reads YYREEE (reference sequence). This CDR3 comprises 15 residues. The source is a man aged 40-49 years who had recovered from COVID-19. V usage is TRBV5-4 and J usage is TRBJ2-2; no reliable D call. Input material: PBMCs or T cells enriched from blood (not recorded which). As DNA, the CDR3 is TGTGCCAGCAGCTCGATCGACACCGACACCGGGGAGCTGTTTTTT. It encodes CASSSIDTDTGELFF. Combining the CDR3 with reference TRBV5-4 and TRBJ2-2 gives the whole variable domain ETGVTQSPTHLIKTRGQQVTLRCSSQSGHNTVSWYQQALGQGPQFIFQYYREEENGRGNFPPRFSGLQFPNYSSELNVNALELDDSALYLCASSSIDTDTGELFFGEGSRLTVL.